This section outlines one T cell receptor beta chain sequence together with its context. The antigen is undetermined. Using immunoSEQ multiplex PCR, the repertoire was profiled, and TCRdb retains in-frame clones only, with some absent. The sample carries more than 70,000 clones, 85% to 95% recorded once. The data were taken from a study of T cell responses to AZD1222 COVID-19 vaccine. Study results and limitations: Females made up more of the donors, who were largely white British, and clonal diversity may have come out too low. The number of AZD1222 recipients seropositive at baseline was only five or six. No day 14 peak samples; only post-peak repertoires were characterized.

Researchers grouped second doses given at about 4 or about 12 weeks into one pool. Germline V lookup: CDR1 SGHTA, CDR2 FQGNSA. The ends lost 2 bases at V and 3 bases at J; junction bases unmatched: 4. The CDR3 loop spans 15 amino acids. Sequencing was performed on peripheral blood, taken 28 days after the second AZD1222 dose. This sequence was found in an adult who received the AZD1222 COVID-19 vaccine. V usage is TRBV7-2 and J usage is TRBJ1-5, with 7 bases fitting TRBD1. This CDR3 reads CASSLPGGFNQPQHF. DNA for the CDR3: TGTGCCAGCAGCTTACCAGGGGGGTTCAATCAGCCCCAGCATTTT. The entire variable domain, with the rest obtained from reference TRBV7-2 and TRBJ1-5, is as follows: GAGVSQSPSNKVTEKGKDVELRCDPISGHTALYWYRQSLGQGLEFLIYFQGNSAPDKSGLPSDRFSAERTGGSVSTLTIQRTQQEDSAVYLCASSLPGGFNQPQHFGDGTRLSIL.